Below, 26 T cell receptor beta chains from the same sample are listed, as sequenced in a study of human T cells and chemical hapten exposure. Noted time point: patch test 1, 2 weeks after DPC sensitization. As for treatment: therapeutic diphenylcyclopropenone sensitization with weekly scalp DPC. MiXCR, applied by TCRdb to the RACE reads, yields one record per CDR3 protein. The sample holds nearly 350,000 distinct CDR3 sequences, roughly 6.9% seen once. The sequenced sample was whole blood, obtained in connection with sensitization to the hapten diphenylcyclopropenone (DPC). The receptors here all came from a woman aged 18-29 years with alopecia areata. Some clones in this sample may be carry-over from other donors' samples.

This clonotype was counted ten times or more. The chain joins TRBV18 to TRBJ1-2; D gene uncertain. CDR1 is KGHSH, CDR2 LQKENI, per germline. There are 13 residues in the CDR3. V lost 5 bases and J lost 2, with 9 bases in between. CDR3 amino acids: CASSSKDNYGYTF. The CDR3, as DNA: TGTGCCAGCTCATCAAAGGACAACTATGGCTACACCTTC.

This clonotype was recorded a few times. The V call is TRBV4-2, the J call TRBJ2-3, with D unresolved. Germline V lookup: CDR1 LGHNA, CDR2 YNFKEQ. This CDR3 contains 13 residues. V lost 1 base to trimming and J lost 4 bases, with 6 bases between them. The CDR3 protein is CASSQAKADTQYF. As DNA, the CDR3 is TGTGCCAGCAGCCAAGCTAAAGCAGATACGCAGTATTTT.

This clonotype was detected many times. CDR3 protein: CASSQDLATHNQPQHF. CDR3 sequence (DNA): TGTGCCAGCAGCCAAGATCTGGCAACACACAATCAGCCCCAGCATTTT. The rearrangement uses TRBV4-2 and TRBJ1-5, with unresolved D. The CDR3 runs 16 residues. With 0 bases removed from V and 3 bases from J, the gap between germline ends came to 12 bases. Germline V gives CDR1 LGHNA, CDR2 YNFKEQ.

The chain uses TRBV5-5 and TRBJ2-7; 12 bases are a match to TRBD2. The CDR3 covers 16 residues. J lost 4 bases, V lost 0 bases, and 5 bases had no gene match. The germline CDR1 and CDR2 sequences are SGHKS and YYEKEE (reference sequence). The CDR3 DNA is TGTGCCAGCAGCTTGGAACCACTAGCGGGGGGATACGAGCAGTACTTC. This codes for CASSLEPLAGGYEQYF. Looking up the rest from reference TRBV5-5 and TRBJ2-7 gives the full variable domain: DAGVTQSPTHLIKTRGQQVTLRCSPISGHKSVSWYQQVLGQGPQFIFQYYEKEERGRGNFPDRFSARQFPNYSSELNVNALLLGDSALYLCASSLEPLAGGYEQYFGPGTRLTVT.

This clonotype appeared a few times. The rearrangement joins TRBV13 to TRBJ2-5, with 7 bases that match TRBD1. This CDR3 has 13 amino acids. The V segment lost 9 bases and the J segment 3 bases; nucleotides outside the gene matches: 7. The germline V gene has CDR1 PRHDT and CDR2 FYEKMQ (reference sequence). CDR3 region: CASTTGTEETQYF. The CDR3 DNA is TGTGCCAGTACCACCGGGACAGAAGAGACCCAGTACTTC.

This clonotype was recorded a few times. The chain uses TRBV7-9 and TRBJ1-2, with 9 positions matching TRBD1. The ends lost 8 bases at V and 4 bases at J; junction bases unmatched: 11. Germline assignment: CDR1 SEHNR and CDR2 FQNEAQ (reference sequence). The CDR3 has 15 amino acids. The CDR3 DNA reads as TGTGCCAGCGGGCTGGACAGGGGTTACGTCTATGGCTACACCTTC. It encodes CASGLDRGYVYGYTF. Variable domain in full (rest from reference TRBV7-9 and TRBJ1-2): DTGVSQNPRHKITKRGQNVTFRCDPISEHNRLYWYRQTLGQGPEFLTYFQNEAQLEKSRLLSDRFSAERPKGSFSTLEIQRTEQGDSAMYLCASGLDRGYVYGYTFGSGTRLTVV.

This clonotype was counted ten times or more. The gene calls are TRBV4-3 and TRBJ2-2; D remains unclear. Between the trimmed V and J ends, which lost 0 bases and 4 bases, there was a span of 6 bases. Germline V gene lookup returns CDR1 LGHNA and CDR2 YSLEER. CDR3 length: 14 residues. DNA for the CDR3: TGCGCCAGCAGCCAAGACTATTCCACCGGGGAGCTGTTTTTT. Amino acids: CASSQDYSTGELFF.

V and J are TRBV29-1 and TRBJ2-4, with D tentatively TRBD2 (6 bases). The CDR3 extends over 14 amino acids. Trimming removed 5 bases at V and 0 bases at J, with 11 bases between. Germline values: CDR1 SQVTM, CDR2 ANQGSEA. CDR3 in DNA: TGCAGCGTTTTGGGGGGAATAGCCAAAAACATTCAGTACTTC. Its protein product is CSVLGGIAKNIQYF.

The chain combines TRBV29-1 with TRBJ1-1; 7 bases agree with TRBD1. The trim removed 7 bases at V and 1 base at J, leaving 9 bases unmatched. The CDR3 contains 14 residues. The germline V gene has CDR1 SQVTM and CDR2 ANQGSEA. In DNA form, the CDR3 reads TGCAGCGCCATCCGACAGGGAGGGAACACTGAAGCTTTCTTT. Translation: CSAIRQGGNTEAFF.

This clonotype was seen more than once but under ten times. CDR3 DNA: TGTGCCAGCCAGGAAGATCCTAACTATGGCTACACCTTC. Translation: CASQEDPNYGYTF. This chain connects TRBV6-2 or TRBV6-3 to TRBJ1-2; D is undetermined. This CDR3 is 13 amino acids long. The ends were cut back, 8 bases at V and 0 bases at J, with 10 bases in the middle. Germline V lookup: CDR1 MNHEY, CDR2 SVGEGT.

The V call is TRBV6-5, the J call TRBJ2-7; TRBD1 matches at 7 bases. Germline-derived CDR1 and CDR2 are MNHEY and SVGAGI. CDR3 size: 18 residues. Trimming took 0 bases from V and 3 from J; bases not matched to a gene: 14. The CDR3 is CASSYSMYPRTGSYEQYF. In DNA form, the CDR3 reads TGTGCCAGCAGTTACTCCATGTATCCGAGGACAGGAAGCTACGAGCAGTACTTC.

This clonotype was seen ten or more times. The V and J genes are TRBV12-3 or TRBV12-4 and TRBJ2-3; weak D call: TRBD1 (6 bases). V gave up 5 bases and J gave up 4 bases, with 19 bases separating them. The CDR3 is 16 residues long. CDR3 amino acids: CASSPDTGSGADTQYF. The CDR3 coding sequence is TGTGCCAGCAGTCCCGACACAGGGAGTGGCGCAGATACGCAGTATTTT.

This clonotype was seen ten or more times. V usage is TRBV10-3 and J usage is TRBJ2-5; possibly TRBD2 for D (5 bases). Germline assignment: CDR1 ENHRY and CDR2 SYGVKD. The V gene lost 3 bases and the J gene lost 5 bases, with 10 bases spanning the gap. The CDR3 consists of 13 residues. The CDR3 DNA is TGTGCCATCAGTGACCCGGGGATGGAGACCCAGTACTTC. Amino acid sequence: CAISDPGMETQYF.

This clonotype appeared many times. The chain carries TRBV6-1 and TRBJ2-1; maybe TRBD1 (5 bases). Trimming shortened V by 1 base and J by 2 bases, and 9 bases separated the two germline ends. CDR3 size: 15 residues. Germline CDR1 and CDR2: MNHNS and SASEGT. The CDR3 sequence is CASSEDTGTYNEQFF. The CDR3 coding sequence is TGTGCCAGCAGTGAAGACACAGGAACCTACAATGAGCAGTTCTTC.

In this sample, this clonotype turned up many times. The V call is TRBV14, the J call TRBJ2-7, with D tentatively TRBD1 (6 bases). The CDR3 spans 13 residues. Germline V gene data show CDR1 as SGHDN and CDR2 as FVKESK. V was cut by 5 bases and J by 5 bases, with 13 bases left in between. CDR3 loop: CASSLGHRNEQYF. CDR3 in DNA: TGTGCCAGCAGCTTGGGACATAGAAACGAGCAGTACTTC.

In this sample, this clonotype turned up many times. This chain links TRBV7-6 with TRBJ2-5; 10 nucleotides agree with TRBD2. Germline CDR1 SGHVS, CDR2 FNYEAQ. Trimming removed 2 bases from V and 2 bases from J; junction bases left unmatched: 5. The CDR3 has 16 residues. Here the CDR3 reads CASSLLSGGGQETQYF. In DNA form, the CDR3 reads TGTGCCAGCAGCTTACTAAGCGGGGGGGGGCAAGAGACCCAGTACTTC.

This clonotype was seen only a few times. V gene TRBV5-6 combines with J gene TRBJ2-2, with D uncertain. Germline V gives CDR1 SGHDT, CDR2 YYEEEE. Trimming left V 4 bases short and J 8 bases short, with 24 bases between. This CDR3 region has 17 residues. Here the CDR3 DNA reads TGTGCCAGCAGCAATGGACCGAACGAAACCCCCAGTGGGGAGCTGTTTTTT. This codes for CASSNGPNETPSGELFF.

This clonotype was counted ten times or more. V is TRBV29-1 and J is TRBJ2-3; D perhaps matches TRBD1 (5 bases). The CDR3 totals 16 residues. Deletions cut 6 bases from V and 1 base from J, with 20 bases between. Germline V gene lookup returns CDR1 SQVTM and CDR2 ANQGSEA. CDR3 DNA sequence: TGCAGCGTGAACGGCCAGGGTCAAATCGGCACAGATACGCAGTATTTT. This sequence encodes CSVNGQGQIGTDTQYF.

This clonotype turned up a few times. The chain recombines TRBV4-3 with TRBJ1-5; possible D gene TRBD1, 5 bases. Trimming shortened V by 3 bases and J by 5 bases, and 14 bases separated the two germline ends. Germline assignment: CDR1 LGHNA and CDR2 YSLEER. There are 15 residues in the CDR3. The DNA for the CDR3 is TGCGCCAGCAGCCAGGACACGGCAGGCCATCAGCCCCAGCATTTT. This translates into CASSQDTAGHQPQHF.

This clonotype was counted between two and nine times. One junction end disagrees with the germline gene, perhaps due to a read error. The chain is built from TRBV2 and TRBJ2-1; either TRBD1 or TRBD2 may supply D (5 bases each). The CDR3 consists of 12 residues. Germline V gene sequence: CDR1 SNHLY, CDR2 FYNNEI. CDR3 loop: CASSGERGMRIF. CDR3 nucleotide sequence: TGTGCCAGCAGTGGGGAGAGGGGTATGAGGATCTTC.

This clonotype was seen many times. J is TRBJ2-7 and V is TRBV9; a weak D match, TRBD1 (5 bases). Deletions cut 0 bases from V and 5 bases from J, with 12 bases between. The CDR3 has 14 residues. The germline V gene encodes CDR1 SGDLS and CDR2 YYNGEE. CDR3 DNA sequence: TGTGCCAGCAGCGTAGAGGACAAGAACCACGAGCAGTACTTC. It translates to CASSVEDKNHEQYF.

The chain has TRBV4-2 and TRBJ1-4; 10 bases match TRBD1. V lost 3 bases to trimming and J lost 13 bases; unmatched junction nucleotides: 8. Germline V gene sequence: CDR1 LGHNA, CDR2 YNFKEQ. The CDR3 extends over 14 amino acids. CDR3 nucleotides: TGTGCCAGCAGCCAGGGCGCGGACAGGGGGGTACTGTTTTTT. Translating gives CASSQGADRGVLFF.

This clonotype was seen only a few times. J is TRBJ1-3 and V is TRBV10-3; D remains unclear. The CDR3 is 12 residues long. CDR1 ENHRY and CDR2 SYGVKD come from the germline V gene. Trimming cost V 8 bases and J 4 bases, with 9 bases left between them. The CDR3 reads CAIAARGNTIYF. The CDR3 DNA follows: TGTGCCATCGCAGCCCGGGGAAACACCATATATTTT.

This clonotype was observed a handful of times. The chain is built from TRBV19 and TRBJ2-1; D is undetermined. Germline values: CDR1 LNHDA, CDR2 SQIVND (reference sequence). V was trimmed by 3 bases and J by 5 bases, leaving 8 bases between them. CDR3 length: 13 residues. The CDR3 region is CASSIQPHNEQFF. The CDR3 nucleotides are TGTGCCAGTAGTATCCAACCCCACAATGAGCAGTTCTTC.

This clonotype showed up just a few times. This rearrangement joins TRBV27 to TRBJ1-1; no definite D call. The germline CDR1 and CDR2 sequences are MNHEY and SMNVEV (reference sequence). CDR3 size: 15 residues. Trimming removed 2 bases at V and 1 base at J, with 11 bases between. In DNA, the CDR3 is TGTGCCAGCAGTTTAGATCGGACGCCGAACACTGAAGCTTTCTTT. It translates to CASSLDRTPNTEAFF.

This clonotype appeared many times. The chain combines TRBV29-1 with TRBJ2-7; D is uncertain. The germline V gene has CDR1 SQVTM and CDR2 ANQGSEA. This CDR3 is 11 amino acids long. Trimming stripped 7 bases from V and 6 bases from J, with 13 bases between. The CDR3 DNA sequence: TGCAGCGCCGAGGACGGCCTCGAGCAGTACTTC. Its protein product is CSAEDGLEQYF.